What follows describes a single T cell receptor (beta chain). What it binds is not known. The sample originates from a study of OX40 agonist ivuxolimab in advanced cancers. No patient had autoimmune disease or received systemic immunosuppression. Produced via immunoSEQ multiplex PCR; TCRdb's table is partial and in-frame only. The table has around 80,000 clones, approximately 89% seen once; the top ten hold around 0.19%. Regarding the study as a whole: CD8+ T cells averaged more expanded clones than CD4+.

The CDR3 has 15 amino acids. The germline V gene has CDR1 MNHNY and CDR2 SVGAGI (reference sequence). V was pared by 4 bases and J by 5 bases, with 8 bases of the junction left unmatched. Sequenced material: CD4+ or CD8+ T cells sorted from blood, taken in a trial of the OX40 agonist ivuxolimab. The clonotype was recovered from an adult with an advanced solid tumor such as melanoma, head and neck, liver or kidney cancer. The chain employs TRBV6-6 and TRBJ1-1, with 9 bases aligning to TRBD1. The CDR3 spells CASSWGQGVYTEAFF. CDR3 nucleotide sequence: TGTGCCAGCAGTTGGGGACAGGGTGTATATACTGAAGCTTTCTTT.